This paragraph covers one T cell receptor beta chain sequence. This clonotype was seen ten or more times. There is no known antigen for this receptor. No base quality values were provided; no much bigger clone lies one nucleotide off. The sample's time point label, decoded: pre-sensitization, week 0. What the treatment or condition label conveys for this sample: therapeutic diphenylcyclopropenone sensitization with weekly scalp DPC. Total RNA was isolated from unfractionated whole blood collected in Tempus Blood RNA tubes. Blood at each patch-test visit was drawn before the patch test was applied. Patients were considered eligible if aged 18 to 70, diagnosed with alopecia and deemed suitable for DPC therapy, and patients were excluded if pregnant. CDR1 and CDR2 were assigned from the germline V gene as SQVTM and ANQGSEA. The CDR3 holds 13 amino acids from the cysteine to the phenylalanine. Of the read, only the CDR3 DNA is kept; its 39 bases are in frame from base 1. V is shortened by 4 bases, J by 0 bases, and the region joining them spans 8 bases.

This sample is part of a study of human T cells and chemical hapten exposure (dated by TCRdb to about 2021). For context, the study as a whole: For sensitization, 2% DPC in acetone was applied to a 2 cm by 2 cm area of upper inner arm skin. Patients additionally received weekly therapeutic DPC doses to the scalp throughout the approximately 22-week study period. Patch testing was done on the upper back using Finn chambers containing 0.01% DPC, and results were scored after 6 days according to International Contact Dermatitis Research Group standards. Most of the patients in the cohort were female, and the cohort covered alopecia areata with under or over 50% scalp involvement, alopecia totalis and alopecia universalis. Libraries were combined into a pool for sequencing, and differences in TCR yield between samples came mainly from small differences in library volumes within the pool. The study tracked peripheral blood TCR repertoire changes in vivo during primary and secondary sensitization to the hapten diphenylcyclopropenone (DPC) in alopecia patients. Patient blood was sampled pre-sensitization (week 0) and at 2, 6 and about 24 weeks after DPC sensitization. For TCR sequencing, blood came from approximately 29 alopecia patients at anywhere from one to four time points (pre-sensitization, 2, 6 and 24 weeks). For every blood RNA sample, sequencing covered both the TCR alpha and TCR beta chains.

Library method: RACE. Sequencing was carried out with a NextSeq 500. During library preparation, unique molecular identifiers were attached to individual cDNA molecules so that TCRs could be counted in a quantitative, reproducible way. For the original study's pipeline: The median number of TCRs per sample was 90,000 to 100,000, ranging from roughly 23,224 to 690,600. V, J and CDR3 annotation of the TCR reads was performed with the Decombinator software suite. Every sample was subsampled to the same number of TCRs (28,000) for the PS versus PT1 abundance plots. Expanded TCRs were defined as absent before sensitization and observed at least eight times at the 2-week time point. TCRdb took the public reads, trimmed them with fastp at Q25, ran MiXCR for clone calling and kept in-frame beta chains. Rows are combined by CDR3 protein, so each entry shows the most common genes and DNA. Clone size and V and J calls follow TCRdb, not the original study. This sample gives over 50,000 distinct CDR3 sequences in total; roughly 10% of them show up just once. The ten biggest clones cover 8.5% to 10% of the sample.

What the study reported, not specific to this receptor: Significantly more large CDR3 similarity clusters were formed by expanded TCRs than by pre-sensitization or healthy control sets, consistent with antigen-driven responses. Because every patient had alopecia, a presumed autoimmune disease, the patients' immune response might differ from that of healthy individuals. DPC sensitization did not change the number of TCRs with a frequency above 1 in 1000, and there was no evidence of changes in global repertoire structure. Repeated subsampling changed both the strength of the expansion versus patch-test correlation and the threshold at which the correlation became significant. A positive correlation was found between the number of PT1 expanded TCRs and patch test score, with significance reached at thresholds 8, 16 and 32 but not 4.

The specimen comprised whole blood, sampled in connection with sensitization to the hapten diphenylcyclopropenone (DPC). The source is a woman aged 25 to 39 with alopecia areata. Some clones in this sample may be carry-over from other donors' samples. The chain links TRBV29-1 with TRBJ2-3, with an unclear D gene assignment. The DNA reads TGCAGCGTTGGTCCTGACAGCACAGATACGCAGTATTTT. Its amino acids are CSVGPDSTDTQYF.